This T cell receptor beta chain was obtained from a study of cytomegalovirus exposure and HLA in healthy donors. The PCR was carried out with 60 Vbeta primers and 13 Jbeta primers. Original processing methods: In a later analysis, 70 million to 80 million unique TCR beta chains included roughly 11 million shared by two or more donors. Using immunoSEQ multiplex PCR, the repertoire was profiled, and TCRdb retains in-frame clones only, with some absent. For V, J and clone size, that table is used; D and trimming come from the DNA. This sample has some 110,000 clones, with approximately 80% found just once. The count of this clone is one. Nominally healthy donors were sampled, though unrecorded immune exposures were likely. The CDR3 length is 15 residues. V was shortened by 2 bases and J by 4 bases, with 12 bases between the two germline ends. The germline CDR1 and CDR2 sequences are MDHEN and SYDVKM.

Sequenced sample: PBMCs. The sequence was obtained from a man aged 40-49 years in good health and CMV-seronegative. This rearrangement joins TRBV28 to TRBJ1-3, with D maybe TRBD1 (6 bases). DNA of the CDR3: TGTGCCAGCAGTTTAATCCAGGGGTCCGGAAACACCATATATTTT. This encodes CASSLIQGSGNTIYF.